The 29 T cell receptor beta chains below were found in one sample sequenced in a study of blood T cell repertoires in COVID-19. Produced via immunoSEQ multiplex PCR; TCRdb's table is partial and in-frame only. This sample has a few hundred thousand clones, with about 85% found just once. What was sequenced was peripheral blood. These TCRs come from a human donor with COVID-19, enrolled during active disease. The donor label of this sample is uncertain.

This clone was counted a single time. The chain carries TRBV15 and TRBJ2-1, with D possibly TRBD2 on 6 matching bases. This CDR3 region has 16 residues. From germline, CDR1 is LNHNV and CDR2 YYDKDF (reference sequence). The germline V and J ends were trimmed by 4 bases and 2 bases, with 15 bases remaining between them. The CDR3 nucleotides are TGTGCCACCAGCACCCGGCGGACGGGAGCCTACAATGAGCAGTTCTTC. Translation: CATSTRRTGAYNEQFF. The full variable domain, with the rest looked up from reference TRBV15 and TRBJ2-1, is DAMVIQNPRYQVTQFGKPVTLSCSQTLNHNVMYWYQQKSSQAPKLLFHYYDKDFNNEADTPDNFQSRRPNTSFCFLDIRSPGLGDTAMYLCATSTRRTGAYNEQFFGPGTRLTVL.

Concerning this clone: The sample carries other DNA sequences with the same CDR3. This chain connects TRBV6-5 to TRBJ1-1; D gene uncertain. V lost 0 bases and J lost 3, with 8 bases in between. Germline V gives CDR1 MNHEY, CDR2 SVGAGI. The CDR3 is 14 amino acids. The CDR3 DNA reads as TGTGCCAGCAGTTACTCGAGGGAGTACACTGAAGCTTTCTTT. This gives the protein CASSYSREYTEAFF.

The V call is TRBV7-2, the J call TRBJ1-4; the D gene is possibly TRBD1 (6 bases). V gave up 5 bases and J gave up 6 bases, with 22 bases separating them. CDR3 length: 17 residues. The V gene's germline CDR1 is SGHTA and CDR2 FQGNSA. The DNA for the CDR3 is TGTGCCAGCAGCCCATCTCAGGGGACGCCTCAACATGAAAAACTGTTTTTT. Translation gives CASSPSQGTPQHEKLFF.

CDR3 nucleotide sequence: TGTGCCACCCGCGACCGCAGCGGGAGGGCAGGGGAGACCCAGTACTTC. It is translated as CATRDRSGRAGETQYF. This chain joins TRBV19 and TRBJ2-5; 10 bases fit TRBD2. V lost 10 bases and J lost 5; bases outside the gene matches: 16. Germline V lookup: CDR1 LNHDA, CDR2 SQIVND (reference sequence). This CDR3 is built from 16 residues.

The rearrangement joins TRBV6-5 to TRBJ2-7, with TRBD2 matching over 9 bases. With V trimmed by 6 bases and J by 2 bases, 8 bases remained unmatched. The length of the CDR3 is 15 residues. Germline lookup yields CDR1 MNHEY and CDR2 SVGAGI. The CDR3 spells CASSRAGGAAYEQYF. CDR3 bases: TGTGCCAGCAGCCGGGCGGGAGGGGCGGCCTACGAGCAGTACTTC.

J is TRBJ2-1 and V is TRBV24-1; 8 bases are shared with TRBD2. CDR1 and CDR2 from the germline V gene are KGHDR and SFDVKD. The CDR3 is 13 amino acids. Losses at the gene ends were 7 bases for V and 9 bases for J; bases not matched to a gene: 7. In DNA, the CDR3 is TGTGCCACCAGAGCCGGGAGGGCGGGTGAGCAGTTCTTC. Its protein product is CATRAGRAGEQFF.

This chain's CDR3 is CASSQTSGSTDTQYF. The CDR3 nucleotides read TGTGCCAGCAGCCAGACTAGCGGGAGCACAGATACGCAGTATTTT. The chain recombines TRBV7-2 with TRBJ2-3, with 10 bases that match TRBD2. Looked up from germline, CDR1 is SGHTA and CDR2 is FQGNSA. The junction had 2 bases not matched to a gene; V was cut back by 5 bases and J by 0 bases. This CDR3 has 15 amino acids. The entire variable domain, with the rest obtained from reference TRBV7-2 and TRBJ2-3, is as follows: GAGVSQSPSNKVTEKGKDVELRCDPISGHTALYWYRQSLGQGLEFLIYFQGNSAPDKSGLPSDRFSAERTGGSVSTLTIQRTQQEDSAVYLCASSQTSGSTDTQYFGPGTRLTVL.

CDR3: CTRTQGPPLHF. In nucleotides, the CDR3 is TGCACCAGGACACAGGGTCCACCCCTCCACTTT. V is TRBV1 and J is TRBJ1-6; the table gives TRBD1 as D, unverified against the DNA. TRBV1 constitutes a pseudogene. The CDR3 runs 11 residues.

CDR3 loop: CASSPDSLLDNTEAFF. The CDR3 nucleotides are TGTGCCAGCAGTCCGGACAGCCTTCTTGATAACACTGAAGCTTTCTTT. The chain links TRBV28 to TRBJ1-1, with D possibly being TRBD1 (6 bases). The CDR3 spans 16 residues. Trimming shortened V by 5 bases and J by 2 bases, and 18 bases separated the two germline ends. Germline lookup yields CDR1 MDHEN and CDR2 SYDVKM.

This sequence joins TRBV5-1 and TRBJ2-1; 14 bases map to TRBD2. Trimming removed 0 bases from V and 7 bases from J; junction bases left unmatched: 3. From germline, CDR1 is SGHRS and CDR2 YFSETQ. The CDR3 is made up of 16 amino acids. The CDR3 DNA reads as TGCGCCAGCAGCTTGGTCGGACTAGCGGGAGGAAATGAGCAGTTCTTC. Translating it yields CASSLVGLAGGNEQFF.

The chain uses TRBV15 and TRBJ1-4; weak D call: TRBD1 (5 bases). The CDR3 spans 14 residues. The V end was cut by 1 base, the J end by 8 bases, with 11 bases between. CDR1 is LNHNV, CDR2 YYDKDF, per germline (reference sequence). DNA of the CDR3: TGTGCCACCAGCAGAGCGGGGGACGGAGAAAAACTGTTTTTT. It encodes CATSRAGDGEKLFF.

This chain connects TRBV28 to TRBJ1-1; weak D call: TRBD1 (5 bases). Germline CDR1 and CDR2: MDHEN and SYDVKM. The CDR3 spans 14 residues. V dropped 5 bases and J dropped 3 bases, with 13 bases sitting between them. The CDR3 loop reads CASSLGGFHTEAFF. Written as DNA, the CDR3 is TGTGCCAGCAGTCTGGGGGGGTTTCACACTGAAGCTTTCTTT. Full variable domain (remainder filled in from reference TRBV28 and TRBJ1-1): DVKVTQSSRYLVKRTGEKVFLECVQDMDHENMFWYRQDPGLGLRLIYFSYDVKMKEKGDIPEGYSVSREKKERFSLILESASTNQTSMYLCASSLGGFHTEAFFGQGTRLTVV.

In DNA form, the CDR3 reads TGTGCCAGCAGCAACGGACAGGGGGCATATGGCTACACCTTC. Protein product: CASSNGQGAYGYTF. This chain uses TRBV3-1 (or the pseudogene TRBV3-2) with TRBJ1-2; TRBD1 matches at 11 bases. Looked up from germline, CDR1 is LGHDT and CDR2 is YNNKEL (reference sequence). The CDR3 is 14 residues long. V lost 5 bases and J lost 5; bases outside the gene matches: 4.

The V and J genes are TRBV5-1 and TRBJ2-7; 7 bases agree with TRBD1. The V segment lost 6 bases and the J segment 2 bases; nucleotides outside the gene matches: 14. The CDR3 has 16 residues. Germline CDR1 and CDR2: SGHRS and YFSETQ. Written as DNA, the CDR3 is TGCGCCAGCAAGGGCCCCTCACAGGGGTACGCCTACGAGCAGTACTTC. It codes for CASKGPSQGYAYEQYF.

The chain couples TRBV25-1 to TRBJ2-2; 9 bases map to TRBD1. The trim removed 2 bases at V and 6 bases at J, leaving 7 bases unmatched. Looked up from germline, CDR1 is MGHDK and CDR2 is SYGVNS. The CDR3 is 16 amino acids. The CDR3: CASSEPGQGMAGELFF. CDR3 bases: TGTGCCAGCAGTGAACCGGGACAGGGTATGGCCGGGGAGCTGTTTTTT. The whole variable domain, remainder taken from reference TRBV25-1 and TRBJ2-2, is EADIYQTPRYLVIGTGKKITLECSQTMGHDKMYWYQQDPGMELHLIHYSYGVNSTEKGDLSSESTVSRIRTEHFPLTLESARPSHTSQYLCASSEPGQGMAGELFFGEGSRLTVL.

This sequence joins TRBV5-1 and TRBJ2-1, with 14 bases fitting TRBD2. This CDR3 contains 16 residues. J was trimmed by 5 bases and V by 4 bases; bases with no gene match: 5. Germline V gene lookup returns CDR1 SGHRS and CDR2 YFSETQ. CDR3 region: CASSRGGLAGDNEQFF. CDR3 DNA: TGCGCCAGCAGCCGAGGGGGACTAGCGGGAGACAATGAGCAGTTCTTC. The entire variable domain, with the rest obtained from reference TRBV5-1 and TRBJ2-1, is as follows: KAGVTQTPRYLIKTRGQQVTLSCSPISGHRSVSWYQQTPGQGLQFLFEYFSETQRNKGNFPGRFSGRQFSNSRSEMNVSTLELGDSALYLCASSRGGLAGDNEQFFGPGTRLTVL.

The V and J genes are TRBV7-9 and TRBJ2-3, with 10 nucleotides matching TRBD2. The CDR3 is 18 residues long. The J segment lost 2 bases and the V segment lost 1 base, leaving 9 bases of the junction unmatched. CDR1 is SEHNR and CDR2 is FQNEAQ in the germline V gene (reference sequence). The CDR3 DNA reads as TGTGCCAGCAGCTTAGATCTAGCGGGAGTAAAGCCCACAGATACGCAGTATTTT. Protein sequence: CASSLDLAGVKPTDTQYF.

CDR3 bases: TGTGCCAGCAGCGGGTTTACAGGGAAGCCCGGAAACACCATATATTTT. Amino acids: CASSGFTGKPGNTIYF. This chain connects TRBV21-1 to TRBJ1-3; whether TRBD1, the table's D call, matches the DNA was not checked. TRBV21-1 counts as a pseudogene. The CDR3 has 16 residues.

J is TRBJ1-2 and V is TRBV5-4, with 8 positions matching TRBD1. CDR1 and CDR2 (germline): SGHNT, YYREEE (reference sequence). This CDR3 contains 16 residues. Unmatched junction bases numbered 10, after V lost 4 bases and J lost 2 bases. CDR3 sequence: CASSPWTGRQNYGYTF. The CDR3 DNA sequence: TGTGCCAGCAGCCCGTGGACAGGGAGGCAAAACTATGGCTACACCTTC.

This clone was counted between two and nine times. This chain links TRBV19 with TRBJ1-2; D remains ambiguous. The V end lost 3 bases, the J end lost 6 bases, and 11 bases lay between the germline ends. CDR1 and CDR2 (germline): LNHDA, SQIVND (reference sequence). The CDR3 sequence is 13 residues long. This CDR3 is CASSIMESNGYTF. The CDR3 DNA is TGTGCCAGTAGTATCATGGAGTCGAATGGCTACACCTTC.

The chain has TRBV27 and TRBJ2-1, with a possible D match to TRBD2 (6 bases). V dropped 6 bases and J dropped 11 bases, with 11 bases sitting between them. The germline CDR1 and CDR2 sequences are MNHEY and SMNVEV (reference sequence). This CDR3 spans 11 amino acids. CDR3 coding DNA: TGTGCCAGCAGACTTCGGGAGAAGCAGTTCTTC. Its protein is CASRLREKQFF.

In its sample, this clone was seen a few times. J is TRBJ2-1 and V is TRBV6-6, with 9 bases aligning to TRBD2. The CDR3 covers 16 residues. V trimming: 3 bases; J trimming: 12 bases; junction bases outside the gene matches: 15. Germline V gives CDR1 MNHNY, CDR2 SVGAGI (reference sequence). CDR3 sequence: CASSYTPAGGRHGQFF. CDR3 coding DNA: TGTGCCAGCAGTTATACCCCTGCGGGAGGGCGCCACGGGCAGTTCTTC.

The chain has TRBV11-2 and TRBJ2-2, with a weak D call TRBD2 (6 bases). V was shortened by 1 base and J by 4 bases, with 13 bases between the two germline ends. The length of the CDR3 is 16 residues. CDR1 is SGHAT and CDR2 is FQNNGV in the germline V gene. CDR3 DNA: TGTGCCAGCAGCTTAGGCGGGGCTAGGGGCACCGGGGAGCTGTTTTTT. Protein sequence: CASSLGGARGTGELFF.

The gene calls are TRBV11-2 and TRBJ1-4, with 9 bases identical to TRBD1. In germline, CDR1 is SGHAT, CDR2 FQNNGV. The CDR3 sequence is 15 residues long. Trimming took 2 bases from V and 7 from J; bases not matched to a gene: 5. CDR3 sequence reads: CASSLYGTGIEKLFF. The CDR3 nucleotides read TGTGCCAGCAGCTTATACGGGACAGGGATTGAAAAACTGTTTTTT.

J is TRBJ1-1 and V is TRBV5-1; TRBD1 matches at 9 bases. The length of the CDR3 is 14 residues. Germline V gives CDR1 SGHRS, CDR2 YFSETQ. The junction had 7 bases not matched to a gene; V was cut back by 7 bases and J by 3 bases. For the CDR3, the DNA is TGCGCCAGCCGCGACGGACAGGGGCACACTGAAGCTTTCTTT. This sequence encodes CASRDGQGHTEAFF.

The rearrangement links TRBV9 to TRBJ1-2; maybe TRBD1 (6 bases). CDR3 length equals 13 residues. Germline assignment: CDR1 SGDLS and CDR2 YYNGEE. The V gene lost 0 bases and the J gene lost 4 bases, with 7 bases spanning the gap. CDR3 sequence (DNA): TGTGCCAGCAGCGTAGAGACAGGCTATGGCTACACCTTC. Translating gives CASSVETGYGYTF. The variable domain in full, completed from reference TRBV9 and TRBJ1-2, reads DSGVTQTPKHLITATGQRVTLRCSPRSGDLSVYWYQQSLDQGLQFLIQYYNGEERAKGNILERFSAQQFPDLHSELNLSSLELGDSALYFCASSVETGYGYTFGSGTRLTVV.

This chain uses TRBV28 with TRBJ1-2; TRBD1 aligns across 7 bases. The CDR3 contains 15 residues. The germline V gene encodes CDR1 MDHEN and CDR2 SYDVKM. The V and J ends lost 6 bases and 4 bases, in that order; junction bases with no gene match: 11. The CDR3 DNA reads as TGTGCCAGCAGAGCCGAGGGGGCGCGAGTCTATGGCTACACCTTC. Translating it yields CASRAEGARVYGYTF.

The J gene is TRBJ2-1, the V gene TRBV21-1; the table's D call of TRBD2 was not tested on the DNA. TRBV21-1 is classified as a pseudogene. The CDR3 contains 12 residues. CDR3 in DNA: TGTGCCAGCAGCAAACTTCCTAATGAGCAGTTCTTC. Protein product: CASSKLPNEQFF.

This chain uses TRBV19 with TRBJ2-3; D gene unclear. The length of the CDR3 is 13 residues. V lost 1 base and J lost 7, with 9 bases in between. The germline V gene encodes CDR1 LNHDA and CDR2 SQIVND (reference sequence). CDR3: CASSIGSEYTQYF. DNA of the CDR3: TGTGCCAGTAGTATAGGGTCAGAATATACGCAGTATTTT.